One T cell receptor (beta chain) is described in this entry. Its antigen is not known. The source of the sample is a study of T cells in localized non-small cell lung cancer. Study-wide findings and caveats: Sequencing involved a lone tumor region, leaving heterogeneity possible. Turning up in adjacent lung were a median 57 of the top 100 tumor clones. Uninvolved adjacent lung, not tumor, had the highest T cell clonality.

The method was immunoSEQ multiplex PCR; TCRdb's version includes in-frame clones alone and lacks a portion of them. The table records fewer than 3,500 clones, about 26% of them present only once. The receptor was derived from a female donor over 55 with stage II squamous cell lung carcinoma. Sequenced material: lung tumor tissue, taken before any cancer treatment.

The CDR3 region has the DNA TGTGCCAGCACTCCGACAGGGGCAAGTCTCAATGAGCAGTTCTTC. It encodes CASTPTGASLNEQFF. V is TRBV18 and J is TRBJ2-1; 8 nucleotides match TRBD1. Germline trimming cut 8 bases from V and 6 bases from J; bases unmatched to any gene: 12. The V gene's germline CDR1 is KGHSH and CDR2 LQKENI. This CDR3 contains 15 residues.